A single sample is the source of the 27 T cell receptor beta chains below, sequenced in a study of T cell repertoires in cytomegalovirus infection. Each CDR3 protein gets one entry after TCRdb re-called the reads with MiXCR. Of about 450,000 distinct CDR3 sequences listed, 31% are singletons. The sample was PBMCs. The source is a human donor in good health (CMV status not recorded). Some clones in this sample may be carry-over from other donors' samples.

The sample holds a few counts of this clonotype. The chain couples TRBV10-3 to TRBJ2-7; 7 bases match TRBD1. V shed 2 bases and J 5 bases; nucleotides not matched to a gene: 3. CDR1 is ENHRY and CDR2 is SYGVKD in the germline V gene. This CDR3 spans 13 amino acids. The CDR3, as DNA: TGTGCCATCAGTGAGAAGGGGGCAGACGAGCAGTACTTC. Protein sequence: CAISEKGADEQYF.

The rearrangement uses TRBV20-1 and TRBJ1-6, with unresolved D. Trimming pared 6 bases from V and 6 bases from J, leaving 15 bases between. Germline V gives CDR1 DFQATT, CDR2 SNEGSKA (reference sequence). There are 14 residues in the CDR3. Here the CDR3 DNA reads TGCAGTGCCCACAGTGCCCTGGTTAATTCACCCCTCCACTTT. Its translation: CSAHSALVNSPLHF.

A few counts support this clonotype. The CDR3 sequence is CASSEVQGSNQPQHF. In DNA, the CDR3 is TGTGCCAGCAGTGAAGTACAGGGAAGCAATCAGCCCCAGCATTTT. The rearrangement joins TRBV2 to TRBJ1-5; tentatively, D is TRBD1 (6 bases). CDR1 is SNHLY, CDR2 FYNNEI, per germline. CDR3 length: 15 amino acids. V lost 1 base and J lost 1, with 8 bases in between.

In its sample, this clonotype was seen a few times. A much larger clone is a single base away; this may be a read error. The gene calls are TRBV7-9 and TRBJ1-1; D is ambiguous. The germline CDR1 and CDR2 sequences are SEHNR and FQNEAQ (reference sequence). Trimming stripped 5 bases from V and 0 bases from J, with 7 bases between. The CDR3 spans 13 residues. The CDR3 region has the DNA TGTGCCAGCAGCGCAAAAGTGAACACTGAAGCTTTCTTT. Amino acids: CASSAKVNTEAFF.

This clonotype was counted only a few times. The chain employs TRBV7-9 and TRBJ1-1; D not certain. The ends were cut back, 5 bases at V and 0 bases at J, with 10 bases in the middle. There are 14 residues in the CDR3. Germline V gene lookup returns CDR1 SEHNR and CDR2 FQNEAQ (reference sequence). CDR3 loop: CASSLDTLNTEAFF. DNA for the CDR3: TGTGCCAGCAGCCTCGACACCTTGAACACTGAAGCTTTCTTT. Together with reference TRBV7-9 and TRBJ1-1, the CDR3 gives the full variable domain: DTGVSQNPRHKITKRGQNVTFRCDPISEHNRLYWYRQTLGQGPEFLTYFQNEAQLEKSRLLSDRFSAERPKGSFSTLEIQRTEQGDSAMYLCASSLDTLNTEAFFGQGTRLTVV.

This clonotype was detected many times. This chain links TRBV7-2 with TRBJ2-1; possibly TRBD1 for D (5 bases). V lost 5 bases and J lost 4, with 15 bases in between. The CDR3 spans 15 residues. The germline CDR1 and CDR2 sequences are SGHTA and FQGNSA. Written as DNA, the CDR3 is TGTGCCAGCAGCGTGGGAACAGGAAGATACAATGAGCAGTTCTTC. Translating it yields CASSVGTGRYNEQFF.

The table lists this clonotype with many counts. The chain couples TRBV24-1 to TRBJ2-3; no clear D. The CDR3 loop spans 14 amino acids. Germline CDR1 KGHDR, CDR2 SFDVKD. The V end was cut by 7 bases, the J end by 1 base, with 11 bases between. CDR3 sequence: CATSHTRGTDTQYF. The CDR3 DNA is TGTGCCACCAGCCACACACGGGGCACAGATACGCAGTATTTT.

This clonotype was recorded a few times. Here the CDR3 reads CASSSPRYNEQFF. CDR3 coding DNA: TGTGCCAGCAGCTCCCCCCGCTACAATGAGCAGTTCTTC. V gene TRBV7-9 combines with J gene TRBJ2-1, with unresolved D. The CDR3 consists of 13 residues. CDR1 SEHNR and CDR2 FQNEAQ come from the germline V gene (reference sequence). Trimming left V 4 bases short and J 3 bases short, with 7 bases between.

A few counts support this clonotype. This sequence joins TRBV20-1 and TRBJ2-7, with a weak D call TRBD2 (5 bases). The CDR3 contains 15 residues. CDR1 is DFQATT and CDR2 is SNEGSKA in the germline V gene (reference sequence). V lost 1 base and J lost 0, with 13 bases in between. In DNA form, the CDR3 reads TGCAGTGCTAGAGTGTTCGGGCGGGTCTCCTACGAGCAGTACTTC. Translating gives CSARVFGRVSYEQYF.

The genes are TRBV7-7 and TRBJ1-5, with D unclear. With 1 base removed from V and 5 bases from J, the gap between germline ends came to 6 bases. Germline V gene data show CDR1 as SSHAT and CDR2 as FNYEAQ (reference sequence). CDR3 size: 13 residues. The CDR3: CASSLGEDQPQHF. In DNA, the CDR3 is TGTGCCAGCAGCTTAGGGGAAGATCAGCCCCAGCATTTT. Complete variable domain (other parts from reference TRBV7-7 and TRBJ1-5): GAGVSQSPRYKVTKRGQDVTLRCDPISSHATLYWYQQALGQGPEFLTYFNYEAQPDKSGLPSDRFSAERPEGSISTLTIQRTEQRDSAMYRCASSLGEDQPQHFGDGTRLSIL.

V usage is TRBV12-3 or TRBV12-4 and J usage is TRBJ1-4; D is ambiguous. Trimming removed 11 bases at V and 0 bases at J, with 19 bases between. CDR3 length equals 16 residues. CDR3 sequence (DNA): TGTGCCCGCACCCGGGAAGTGGGGTCAACTAATGAAAAACTGTTTTTT. This codes for CARTREVGSTNEKLFF.

There are a few counts of this clonotype. CDR3: CASSVRQGSRTEAFF. Here the CDR3 DNA reads TGTGCCAGCAGTGTTAGACAGGGGTCAAGAACTGAAGCTTTCTTT. The chain joins TRBV27 to TRBJ1-1, with 8 bases fitting TRBD1. V lost 5 bases and J lost 5; bases outside the gene matches: 10. The CDR3 covers 15 residues. Germline values: CDR1 MNHEY, CDR2 SMNVEV (reference sequence).

This clonotype was counted many times. This chain uses TRBV7-2 with TRBJ2-1, with 8 nucleotides matching TRBD2. Germline CDR1 SGHTA, CDR2 FQGNSA. The CDR3 spans 16 residues. V shed 6 bases and J 9 bases; nucleotides not matched to a gene: 16. The CDR3 loop is CASSPHAGGINGEQFF. The CDR3 nucleotides are TGTGCCAGCAGTCCTCATGCGGGGGGCATCAATGGTGAGCAGTTCTTC.

J is TRBJ2-2 and V is TRBV15; 9 bases are a match to TRBD1. CDR1 and CDR2 from the germline V gene are LNHNV and YYDKDF (reference sequence). Germline trimming cut 8 bases from V and 6 bases from J; bases unmatched to any gene: 7. This CDR3 is built from 14 residues. CDR3 region: CATRDRVFPGELFF. CDR3 nucleotide sequence: TGTGCCACCCGGGACAGGGTGTTTCCCGGGGAGCTGTTTTTT.

This chain uses TRBV7-6 with TRBJ2-3; a weak D match, TRBD1 (6 bases). V lost 4 bases and J 3 bases, leaving 11 bases between the germline ends. Per germline, CDR1 SGHVS and CDR2 FNYEAQ. This CDR3 spans 14 amino acids. CDR3 nucleotides: TGTGCCAGCAGCTGGGCCCAGGGGACAGATACGCAGTATTTT. Translated: CASSWAQGTDTQYF.

This clonotype occurred a few times. The J gene is TRBJ2-7, the V gene TRBV12-5, with 7 bases aligning to TRBD2. The CDR3 totals 14 residues. Trimming at V came to 1 base and at J to 4 bases, leaving 4 bases not matched to a gene. Looked up from germline, CDR1 is LGHNT and CDR2 is FRNRAP. CDR3 DNA sequence: TGTGCTAGTGGTTTGGGACTAGCCCCTTACGAGCAGTACTTC. This sequence encodes CASGLGLAPYEQYF.

This clonotype was recorded a few times. The J gene is TRBJ2-7, the V gene TRBV28; D is perhaps TRBD1 (5 bases). The germline V gene has CDR1 MDHEN and CDR2 SYDVKM. This CDR3 has 12 residues. V dropped 3 bases and J dropped 5 bases, with 8 bases sitting between them. CDR3 DNA: TGTGCCAGCAGTTTCAGGGTCCACGAGCAGTACTTC. It specifies CASSFRVHEQYF.

The V and J genes are TRBV6-5 and TRBJ1-6; 8 bases align to TRBD1. The V and J ends lost 1 base and 10 bases, in that order; junction bases with no gene match: 6. Germline V gives CDR1 MNHEY, CDR2 SVGAGI. This CDR3 spans 15 amino acids. CDR3 coding DNA: TGTGCCAGCAGTTACTTGGACAGGGTCGGATCACCCCTCCACTTT. Protein sequence: CASSYLDRVGSPLHF.

This clonotype was recorded once. A much more abundant neighbour one base away suggests this may be a read error. Here the CDR3 omits its conserved ending phenylalanine or tryptophan, so a read error is the likely source. This chain uses TRBV7-6 with TRBJ2-1; 9 nucleotides line up with TRBD1. The length of the CDR3 is 15 residues. Germline CDR1 is SGHVS and CDR2 is FNYEAQ. The CDR3 DNA reads TGTGCTAGCAGCGAGACAGGGGGGGGGCTTGATGAGCAGTTCTTA. This translates into CASSETGGGLDEQFL.

This clonotype was detected a few times. The chain couples TRBV7-9 to TRBJ1-5; D unclear. V lost 5 bases, J lost 3 bases, and 11 bases lay in between. This CDR3 comprises 14 residues. From germline, CDR1 is SEHNR and CDR2 FQNEAQ (reference sequence). CDR3 nucleotide sequence: TGTGCCAGCAGCGCTAGGGCTTACAATCAGCCCCAGCATTTT. Translation gives CASSARAYNQPQHF.

The gene calls are TRBV14 and TRBJ1-1; D remains ambiguous. V was shortened by 5 bases and J by 0 bases, with 13 bases between the two germline ends. The CDR3 runs 15 residues. Germline values: CDR1 SGHDN, CDR2 FVKESK. Written as DNA, the CDR3 is TGTGCCAGCAGCGAACTTGGCTCCATGAACACTGAAGCTTTCTTT. It yields the protein CASSELGSMNTEAFF. The whole variable domain, filled in from reference TRBV14 and TRBJ1-1, reads EAGVTQFPSHSVIEKGQTVTLRCDPISGHDNLYWYRRVMGKEIKFLLHFVKESKQDESGMPNNRFLAERTGGTYSTLKVQPAELEDSGVYFCASSELGSMNTEAFFGQGTRLTVV.

The chain links TRBV12-3 or TRBV12-4 to TRBJ1-1, with 10 positions matching TRBD1. This CDR3 spans 18 amino acids. V trimming: 6 bases; J trimming: 10 bases; junction bases outside the gene matches: 23. This chain's CDR3 is CASRPRAGTGDLGAAAFF. The CDR3 coding sequence is TGTGCCAGCAGGCCTAGAGCCGGGACAGGGGACCTCGGGGCTGCAGCTTTCTTT.

This clonotype was seen a handful of times. V is TRBV4-3 and J is TRBJ1-6; D is unclear. The CDR3 is made up of 15 amino acids. Germline CDR1 LGHNA, CDR2 YSLEER. Trimming removed 0 bases from V and 8 bases from J, with 11 bases in between. The chain's CDR3 is CASSQERHLDSPLHF. In nucleotides, the CDR3 is TGCGCCAGCAGCCAAGAGAGACATTTGGATTCACCCCTCCACTTT.

This clonotype was observed a handful of times. This chain links TRBV11-2 with TRBJ2-1; possibly TRBD1 for D (6 bases). This CDR3 has 16 amino acids. Trimming stripped 5 bases from V and 7 bases from J, with 21 bases between. Germline lookup yields CDR1 SGHAT and CDR2 FQNNGV. The chain's CDR3 is CASSPVPGGVGNEQFF. The DNA for the CDR3 is TGTGCCAGCAGCCCAGTTCCTGGGGGCGTAGGGAATGAGCAGTTCTTC.

Points on this clonotype: This may come from a read error, since a much larger clone is one base off. V is TRBV7-2 and J is TRBJ2-7, with 11 bases that match TRBD2. This CDR3 is 17 amino acids long. Germline CDR1 SGHTA, CDR2 FQGNSA. The CDR3 spells CASSLGASGGPLGEPYF. As DNA, the CDR3 is TGTGCCAGCAGCTTAGGGGCTAGCGGGGGGCCCCTGGGCGAGCCGTACTTC.

The chain recombines TRBV7-6 with TRBJ2-7; a possible D gene is TRBD1 (7 bases). The V end was cut by 6 bases, the J end by 0 bases, with 15 bases between. The CDR3 covers 15 residues. CDR1 is SGHVS and CDR2 is FNYEAQ in the germline V gene. This CDR3 is CASSPTGTRSYEQYF. Here the CDR3 DNA reads TGTGCCAGCAGTCCGACAGGGACTCGCTCCTACGAGCAGTACTTC.

Here the CDR3 DNA reads TGCAGTGCTAGAGATGCAGTCTTGGGGCGCACAGATACGCAGTATTTT. This encodes CSARDAVLGRTDTQYF. The chain uses TRBV20-1 and TRBJ2-3; D might be TRBD1 (5 bases). Per the germline V gene, CDR1 is DFQATT and CDR2 is SNEGSKA (reference sequence). V was cut by 0 bases and J by 1 base, with 14 bases left in between. The CDR3 consists of 16 residues.